Presented here are 14 T cell receptor beta chains from one specimen sequenced in a study of technical replicates of blood from several donors. Produced via immunoSEQ multiplex PCR; TCRdb's table is partial and in-frame only. The sample has about 82,000 clones; 96% are singletons. The sample comprised T cells isolated from PBMCs. The source of these receptors is a human donor in good health.

The V gene is TRBV11-2, the J gene TRBJ2-3; 7 nucleotides agree with TRBD2. The germline gives CDR1 SGHAT, CDR2 FQNNGV. Trimming at V came to 1 base and at J to 6 bases, leaving 10 bases not matched to a gene. CDR3 size: 16 residues. The CDR3 DNA reads as TGTGCCAGCAGCTTAGTCTCGCTCAGCGGGGTGGATACGCAGTATTTT. This gives the protein CASSLVSLSGVDTQYF.

CDR3 sequence reads: CASSYLETQYF. The CDR3 bases are TGTGCCAGCAGTTACCTCGAGACCCAGTACTTC. The chain uses TRBV6-6 and TRBJ2-5; D call uncertain. The CDR3 is made up of 11 amino acids. Germline CDR1 reads MNHNY; CDR2 reads SVGAGI (reference sequence). V lost 2 bases and J lost 5, with 3 bases in between.

V and J are TRBV13 and TRBJ2-7; D not resolved. The CDR3 covers 14 residues. Deletions cut 0 bases from V and 2 bases from J, with 8 bases between. The germline V gene encodes CDR1 PRHDT and CDR2 FYEKMQ (reference sequence). The CDR3 nucleotides read TGTGCCAGCAGCTTAGGTCCAGTGGCCTACGAGCAGTACTTC. As protein: CASSLGPVAYEQYF.

The J gene is TRBJ2-7, the V gene TRBV30; the D gene is possibly TRBD1 (6 bases). CDR1 GTSNPN and CDR2 SVGIG come from the germline V gene (reference sequence). The CDR3 sequence is 12 residues long. The germline V and J ends were trimmed by 3 bases and 6 bases, with 12 bases remaining between them. The DNA for the CDR3 is TGTGCCTGGAGACTTCAGGGGTCCGAGCAGTACTTC. Its translation is CAWRLQGSEQYF.

The rearrangement joins TRBV7-8 to TRBJ1-2, with unresolved D. V lost 3 bases and J lost 0, with 11 bases in between. The CDR3 runs 15 residues. Germline V lookup: CDR1 SGHVS, CDR2 FQNEAQ. The CDR3 loop reads CASSFPEGANYGYTF. CDR3 DNA sequence: TGTGCCAGCAGCTTCCCAGAGGGCGCTAACTATGGCTACACCTTC.

The gene calls are TRBV9 and TRBJ2-1; TRBD2 agrees at 8 bases. This CDR3 comprises 14 residues. The junction had 2 bases not matched to a gene; V was cut back by 1 base and J by 5 bases. Germline lookup yields CDR1 SGDLS and CDR2 YYNGEE. CDR3 region: CASSVPGRDNEQFF. For the CDR3, the DNA is TGTGCCAGCAGCGTACCCGGGAGGGACAATGAGCAGTTCTTC.

The chain is built from TRBV5-1 and TRBJ1-1, with D unresolved. V shed 1 base and J shed 3 bases, with 13 bases lying between them. Germline V gene data show CDR1 as SGHRS and CDR2 as YFSETQ. The CDR3 totals 15 residues. The CDR3 here is CASSLSGSGDTEAFF. In nucleotides, the CDR3 is TGCGCCAGCAGCTTGTCCGGGAGTGGGGACACTGAAGCTTTCTTT. Based on the CDR3 plus reference TRBV5-1 and TRBJ1-1, the full variable domain is KAGVTQTPRYLIKTRGQQVTLSCSPISGHRSVSWYQQTPGQGLQFLFEYFSETQRNKGNFPGRFSGRQFSNSRSEMNVSTLELGDSALYLCASSLSGSGDTEAFFGQGTRLTVV.

This clone was picked up one time. CDR3 coding DNA: TGTGCCAGCAGTTTCAAATTAGGACAGGGGGCTTTTGGCTACACCTTC. Translation: CASSFKLGQGAFGYTF. The genes are TRBV28 and TRBJ1-2; TRBD1 matches at 11 bases. Losses at the gene ends were 3 bases for V and 7 bases for J; bases not matched to a gene: 10. The length of the CDR3 is 16 residues. From germline, CDR1 is MDHEN and CDR2 SYDVKM.

The chain employs TRBV27 and TRBJ1-2; D is possibly TRBD1 (6 bases). The CDR3 runs to 16 residues. Germline V CDR1 and CDR2: MNHEY, SMNVEV (reference sequence). The ends were cut back, 5 bases at V and 0 bases at J, with 16 bases in the middle. The CDR3 sequence: CASSPRQATPNYGYTF. The CDR3 DNA reads as TGTGCCAGCAGTCCGCGACAGGCAACCCCTAACTATGGCTACACCTTC.

The V call is TRBV9, the J call TRBJ2-1, with TRBD2 identical over 7 bases. V dropped 0 bases and J dropped 6; count of bases not matched to a gene: 6. The CDR3 length is 15 residues. Germline CDR1 and CDR2: SGDLS and YYNGEE. In nucleotides, the CDR3 is TGTGCCAGCAGCGTAGGTGGGAGGGGAGTCAATGAGCAGTTCTTC. Protein product: CASSVGGRGVNEQFF.

The chain links TRBV10-2 to TRBJ2-7; D is unclear. The CDR3 has 15 residues. CDR1 WSHSY and CDR2 SAAADI come from the germline V gene. V lost 0 bases and J lost 3, with 12 bases in between. CDR3 DNA sequence: TGCGCCAGCAGTGAGTCAAGTAGATCTGACTACGAGCAGTACTTC. Translating gives CASSESSRSDYEQYF.

The V gene is TRBV16, the J gene TRBJ2-5; tentatively, D is TRBD2 (7 bases). V was clipped by 0 bases and J by 5 bases, with 13 bases between them. The CDR3 totals 15 residues. Germline V lookup: CDR1 KGHSY, CDR2 FQNENV. Here the CDR3 DNA reads TGTGCCAGCAGCCAATCTGGGACTACAGGGGAGACCCAGTACTTC. Translation: CASSQSGTTGETQYF.

This chain links TRBV6-5 with TRBJ2-3, with TRBD2 matching 9 bases. V shed 6 bases and J 3 bases; nucleotides not matched to a gene: 4. Germline V CDR1 and CDR2: MNHEY, SVGAGI. The CDR3 covers 14 residues. The CDR3 bases are TGTGCCAGCAGAATTAGCGGGAGAACAGATACGCAGTATTTT. Its translation is CASRISGRTDTQYF.

V is TRBV25-1 and J is TRBJ1-2; maybe TRBD1 (5 bases). Trimming removed 4 bases from V and 2 bases from J, with 11 bases in between. The CDR3 runs 14 residues. Germline CDR1 and CDR2: MGHDK and SYGVNS. The CDR3 region has the DNA TGTGCCAGCAGTGGCCAGGGAAGGAACTATGGCTACACCTTC. Protein sequence: CASSGQGRNYGYTF.